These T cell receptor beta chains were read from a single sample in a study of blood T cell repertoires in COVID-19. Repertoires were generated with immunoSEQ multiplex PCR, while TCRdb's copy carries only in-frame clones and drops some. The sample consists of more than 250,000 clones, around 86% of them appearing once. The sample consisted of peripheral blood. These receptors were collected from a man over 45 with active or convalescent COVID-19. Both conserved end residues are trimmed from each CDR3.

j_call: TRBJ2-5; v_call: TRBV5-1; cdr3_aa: ASGGETQY
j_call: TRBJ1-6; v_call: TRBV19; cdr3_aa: ASSIDPGYYSPLH
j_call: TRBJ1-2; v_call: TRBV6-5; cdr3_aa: ASKKQGAGGYT
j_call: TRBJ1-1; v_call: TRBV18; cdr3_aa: ASSPLQGRAEAF
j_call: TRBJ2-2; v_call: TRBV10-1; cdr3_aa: ASTSGSDRTGELF
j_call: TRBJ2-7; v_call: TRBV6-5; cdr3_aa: ASRGPPTYEQY
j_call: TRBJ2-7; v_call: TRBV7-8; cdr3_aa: ASSSQKGGEQY
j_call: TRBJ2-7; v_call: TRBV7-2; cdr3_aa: ASSFKASGDNYEQY
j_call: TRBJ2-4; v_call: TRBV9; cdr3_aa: ASSVGGAGGAKNIQY
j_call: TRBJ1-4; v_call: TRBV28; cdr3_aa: ASSSGGTANNEKLF
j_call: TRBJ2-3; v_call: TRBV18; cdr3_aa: ASSPPILAHTDTQY
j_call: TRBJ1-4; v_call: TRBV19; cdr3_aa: ASSRGTATNEKLF
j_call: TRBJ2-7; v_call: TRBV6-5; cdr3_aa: ASSTGLGLEQY
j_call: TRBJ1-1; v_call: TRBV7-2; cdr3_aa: ASSLNRGNTEAF
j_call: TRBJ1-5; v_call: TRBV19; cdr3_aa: ASSMGQGYSNQPQH
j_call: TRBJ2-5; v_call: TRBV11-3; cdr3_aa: ASSGKGETQY
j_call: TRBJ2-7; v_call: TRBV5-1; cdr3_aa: ASSLYGAHEQY
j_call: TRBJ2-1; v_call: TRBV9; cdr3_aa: ASSKDRGLGEQF
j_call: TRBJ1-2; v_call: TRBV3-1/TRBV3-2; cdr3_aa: ASSPTGVLPYGYT
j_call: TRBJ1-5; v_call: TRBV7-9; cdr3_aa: ASSETDQPQH
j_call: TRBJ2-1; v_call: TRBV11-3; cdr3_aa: ASSLEAGGSYNEQF
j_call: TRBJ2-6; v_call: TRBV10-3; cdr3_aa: AISSGTGVSGANVLT